These T cell receptor beta chains were read from a single sample in a study of cytomegalovirus exposure and HLA in healthy donors. TCRdb's copy holds only in-frame clones and misses some; the assay was immunoSEQ multiplex PCR. The sample includes fewer than 350,000 clones, about 90% of them seen just once. Source material: PBMCs. The receptors here all came from a woman under 30 in good health and CMV-seronegative. Each CDR3 is given with its conserved first and last residue. Fields, in order: D gene, clone size, V gene, J gene, CDR3 protein, CDR3 DNA. The D gene is left open where the match is weak. A row's size may be missing; if present it is once, few, many or a size class.

NA,NA,TRBV18,TRBJ1-5,CASSAGENQPQHF,TGTGCCAGCTCAGCAGGGGAGAATCAGCCCCAGCATTTT
TRBD2,NA,TRBV7-6,TRBJ2-7,CASSILGTSGGDYEQYF,TGTGCCAGCAGCATTCTAGGGACTAGCGGGGGGGACTACGAGCAGTACTTC
NA,NA,TRBV30,TRBJ1-1,CAWSWGGTLNTEAFF,TGTGCCTGGAGTTGGGGAGGGACTTTGAACACTGAAGCTTTCTTT
NA,NA,TRBV13,TRBJ2-2,CASRRGRGTGELFF,TGTGCCAGCAGGCGGGGGCGCGGCACCGGGGAGCTGTTTTTT
NA,few,TRBV5-1,TRBJ2-1,CASSLGGSSYNEQFF,TGCGCCAGCAGCTTGGGAGGGAGCTCCTACAATGAGCAGTTCTTC
TRBD1,NA,TRBV4-1,TRBJ1-2,CASSLNIPGTVNYGYTF,TGCGCCAGCAGCCTCAATATTCCCGGGACAGTTAACTATGGCTACACCTTC
TRBD1,NA,TRBV27,TRBJ1-5,CASSRLTGYGQPQHF,TGTGCCAGCAGTAGGTTGACAGGGTACGGTCAGCCCCAGCATTTT
NA,NA,TRBV2,TRBJ2-6,CASSPGSYGANVLTF,TGTGCCAGCTCTCCGGGGAGTTATGGGGCCAACGTCCTGACTTTC
NA,NA,TRBV5-1,TRBJ1-3,CASSESGSGNTIYF,TGCGCCAGCAGCGAGTCCGGGTCTGGAAACACCATATATTTT
TRBD2,NA,TRBV6-1,TRBJ2-2,CASTERGLGSRELFF,TGTGCCAGCACCGAGAGGGGACTAGGGTCCAGGGAGCTGTTTTTT
TRBD1,NA,TRBV19,TRBJ1-4,CASGNRGGEKLFF,TGTGCCAGTGGAAACAGGGGCGGCGAGAAACTGTTTTTT
TRBD2,NA,TRBV4-2,TRBJ2-3,CASSQAGSSGGSTDTQYF,TGTGCCAGCAGCCAAGCAGGTTCTAGCGGGGGGTCCACAGATACGCAGTATTTT
NA,NA,TRBV6-1,TRBJ2-5,CASSEATPGQRIKETQYF,TGTGCCAGCAGTGAAGCCACACCGGGACAAAGAATAAAAGAGACCCAGTACTTC
NA,once,TRBV15,TRBJ1-6,CATSRVRQDNSPLHF,TGTGCCACCAGCAGAGTTAGGCAGGATAATTCACCCCTCCACTTT
TRBD1,once,TRBV7-2,TRBJ1-1,CASSLADFPDRAGINTEAFF,TGTGCCAGCAGCTTAGCGGATTTCCCGGACAGGGCTGGGATAAACACTGAAGCTTTCTTT
TRBD1,NA,TRBV5-6,TRBJ2-6,CASSFPKGQGANVLTF,TGTGCCAGCAGCTTCCCTAAAGGACAGGGAGCCAACGTCCTGACTTTC
NA,NA,TRBV7-2,TRBJ2-3,CASSPQVGTDTQYF,TGTGCCAGCAGCCCACAGGTGGGCACAGATACGCAGTATTTT
NA,NA,TRBV30,TRBJ1-1,CAWSVAPRGNTEAFF,TGTGCCTGGAGTGTAGCCCCCCGCGGGAACACTGAAGCTTTCTTT